This TCR beta chain appears in the sequencing data of a study of CD8 T cells in ankylosing spondylitis. Study-level points and caveats: Within peripheral blood, clones linked to disease were CD8+ and relatively rare. Typical of ankylosing spondylitis blood, it appeared, was a TCR beta motif of seven to nine highly homologous variants.

This clonotype has a count of ten or more. Its cognate antigen is unknown. Library preparation for TCR beta used quantitative 5'-RACE with molecular barcodes. Using its own MiXCR run on the 5' RACE reads, TCRdb lists one record per CDR3 protein. The sample comprises approximately 92,000 distinct CDR3 sequences, 8.5% to 9% of which are singletons, and about 4.6% rests with the top ten. The germline V gene has CDR1 MNHEY and CDR2 SVGAGI. This CDR3 spans 14 amino acids. The V segment lost 9 bases and the J segment 2 bases; nucleotides outside the gene matches: 9. This receptor was taken from a male donor with ankylosing spondylitis or in good health (not recorded which). The sequenced material came from blood, either unsorted or a sorted T cell fraction (not recorded which). The chain carries TRBV6-5 and TRBJ2-7, with 8 bases that match TRBD1. The CDR3 DNA reads TGTGCCAGTTATCCGGGACAGGCCGCCTACGAGCAGTACTTC. Protein sequence: CASYPGQAAYEQYF.